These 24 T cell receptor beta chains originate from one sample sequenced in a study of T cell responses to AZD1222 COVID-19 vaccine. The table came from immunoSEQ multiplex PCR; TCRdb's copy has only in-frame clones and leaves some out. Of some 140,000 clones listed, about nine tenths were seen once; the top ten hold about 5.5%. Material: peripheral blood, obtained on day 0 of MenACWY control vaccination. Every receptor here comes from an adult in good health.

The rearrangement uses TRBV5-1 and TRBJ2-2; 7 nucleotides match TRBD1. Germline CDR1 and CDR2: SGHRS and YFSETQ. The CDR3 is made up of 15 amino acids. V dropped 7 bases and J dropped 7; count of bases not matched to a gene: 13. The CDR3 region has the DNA TGCGCCAGCGGAGGAGGAGACAGGGACGGCGGGGAGCTGTTTTTT. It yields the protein CASGGGDRDGGELFF. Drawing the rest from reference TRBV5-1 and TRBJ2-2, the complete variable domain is KAGVTQTPRYLIKTRGQQVTLSCSPISGHRSVSWYQQTPGQGLQFLFEYFSETQRNKGNFPGRFSGRQFSNSRSEMNVSTLELGDSALYLCASGGGDRDGGELFFGEGSRLTVL.

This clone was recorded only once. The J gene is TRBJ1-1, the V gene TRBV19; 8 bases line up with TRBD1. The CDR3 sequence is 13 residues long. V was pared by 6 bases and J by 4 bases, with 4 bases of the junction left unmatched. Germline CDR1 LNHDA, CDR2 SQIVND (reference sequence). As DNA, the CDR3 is TGTGCCAGTAGCCAGGGGGCGCGCACTGAAGCTTTCTTT. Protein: CASSQGARTEAFF.

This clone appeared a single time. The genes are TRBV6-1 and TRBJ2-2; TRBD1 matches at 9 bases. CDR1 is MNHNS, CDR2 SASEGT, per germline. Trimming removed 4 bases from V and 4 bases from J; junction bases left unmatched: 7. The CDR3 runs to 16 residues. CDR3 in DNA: TGTGCCAGCAGTGCACCCTGGGACAGGGTCACCGGGGAGCTGTTTTTT. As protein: CASSAPWDRVTGELFF.

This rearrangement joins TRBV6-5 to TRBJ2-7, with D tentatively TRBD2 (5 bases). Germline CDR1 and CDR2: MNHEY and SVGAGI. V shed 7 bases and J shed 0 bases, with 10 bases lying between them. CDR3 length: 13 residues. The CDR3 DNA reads TGTGCCAGCAACCACGGGGACTCCTACGAGCAGTACGTC. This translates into CASNHGDSYEQYV.

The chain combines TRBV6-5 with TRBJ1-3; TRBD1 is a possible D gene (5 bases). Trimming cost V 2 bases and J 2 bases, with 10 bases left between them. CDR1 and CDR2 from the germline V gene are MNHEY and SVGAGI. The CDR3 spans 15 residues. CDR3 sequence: CASSYLDSTGNTIYF. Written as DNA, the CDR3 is TGTGCCAGCAGTTACCTCGACAGTACTGGAAACACCATATATTTT.

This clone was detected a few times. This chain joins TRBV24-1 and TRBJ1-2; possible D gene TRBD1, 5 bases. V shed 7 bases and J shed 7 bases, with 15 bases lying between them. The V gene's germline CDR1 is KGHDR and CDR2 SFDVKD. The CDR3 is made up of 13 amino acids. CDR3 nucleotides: TGTGCCACCAGGCCGAGGGGTATGGGTGGCTACACCTTC. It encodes CATRPRGMGGYTF.

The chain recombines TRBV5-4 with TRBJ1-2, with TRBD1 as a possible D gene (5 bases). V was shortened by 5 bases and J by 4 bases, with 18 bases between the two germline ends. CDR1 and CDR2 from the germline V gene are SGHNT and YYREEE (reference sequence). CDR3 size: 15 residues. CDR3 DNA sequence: TGTGCCAGCAGGGGGGGAACGGAACGAACCTATGGCTACACCTTC. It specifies CASRGGTERTYGYTF.

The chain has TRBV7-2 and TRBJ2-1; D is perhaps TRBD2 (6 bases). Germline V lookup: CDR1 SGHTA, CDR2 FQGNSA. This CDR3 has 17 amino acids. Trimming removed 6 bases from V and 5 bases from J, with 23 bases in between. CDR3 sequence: CASSHMIAGLDNNEQFF. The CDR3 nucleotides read TGTGCCAGCAGTCACATGATTGCGGGACTCGACAACAATGAGCAGTTCTTC.

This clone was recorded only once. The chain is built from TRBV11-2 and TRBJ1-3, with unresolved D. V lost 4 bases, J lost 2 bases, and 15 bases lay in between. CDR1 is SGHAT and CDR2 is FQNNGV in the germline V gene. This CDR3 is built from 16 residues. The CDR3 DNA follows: TGTGCCAGCAGCTCCCGAAGAGGACCAACTGGAAACACCATATATTTT. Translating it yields CASSSRRGPTGNTIYF.

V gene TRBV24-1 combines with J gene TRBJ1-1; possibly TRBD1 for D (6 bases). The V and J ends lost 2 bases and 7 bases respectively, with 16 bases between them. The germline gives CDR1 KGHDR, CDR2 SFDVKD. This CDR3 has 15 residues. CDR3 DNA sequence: TGTGCCACCAGTGATTCGTTCACAGGGAGGAATGAAGCTTTCTTT. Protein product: CATSDSFTGRNEAFF.

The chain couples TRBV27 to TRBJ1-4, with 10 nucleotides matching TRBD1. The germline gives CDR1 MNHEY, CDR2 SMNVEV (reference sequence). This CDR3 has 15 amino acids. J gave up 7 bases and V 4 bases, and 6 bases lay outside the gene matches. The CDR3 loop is CASSSDRGQSEKLFF. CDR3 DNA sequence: TGTGCCAGCAGTTCAGACAGGGGGCAGAGTGAAAAACTGTTTTTT.

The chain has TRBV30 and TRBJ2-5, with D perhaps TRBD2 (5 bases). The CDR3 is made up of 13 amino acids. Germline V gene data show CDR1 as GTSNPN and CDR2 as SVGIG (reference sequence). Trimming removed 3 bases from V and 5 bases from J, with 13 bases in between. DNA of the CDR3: TGTGCCTGGAGCGTTAAGGCGGGTGAGACCCAGTACTTC. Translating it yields CAWSVKAGETQYF.

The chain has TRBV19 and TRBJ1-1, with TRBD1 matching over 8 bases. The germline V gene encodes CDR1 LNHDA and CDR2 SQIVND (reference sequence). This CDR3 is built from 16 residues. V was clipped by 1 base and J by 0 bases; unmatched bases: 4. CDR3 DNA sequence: TGTGCCAGTAGTATAGGGACAGGGAGATTGAACACTGAAGCTTTCTTT. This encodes CASSIGTGRLNTEAFF.

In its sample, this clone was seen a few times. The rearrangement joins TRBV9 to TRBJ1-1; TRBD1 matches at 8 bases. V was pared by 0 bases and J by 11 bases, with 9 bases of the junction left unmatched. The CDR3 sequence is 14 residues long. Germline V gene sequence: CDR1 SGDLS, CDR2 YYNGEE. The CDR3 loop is CASSVGQGKGEAFF. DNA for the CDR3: TGTGCCAGCAGCGTAGGACAGGGGAAGGGTGAGGCTTTCTTT.

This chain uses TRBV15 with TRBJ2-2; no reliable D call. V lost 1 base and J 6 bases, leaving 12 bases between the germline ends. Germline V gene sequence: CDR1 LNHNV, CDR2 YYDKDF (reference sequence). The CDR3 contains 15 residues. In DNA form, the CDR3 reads TGTGCCACCAGCAGAGTGCCCCACGGCCCCGGGGAGCTGTTTTTT. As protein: CATSRVPHGPGELFF. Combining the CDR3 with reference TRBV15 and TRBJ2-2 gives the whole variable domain DAMVIQNPRYQVTQFGKPVTLSCSQTLNHNVMYWYQQKSSQAPKLLFHYYDKDFNNEADTPDNFQSRRPNTSFCFLDIRSPGLGDTAMYLCATSRVPHGPGELFFGEGSRLTVL.

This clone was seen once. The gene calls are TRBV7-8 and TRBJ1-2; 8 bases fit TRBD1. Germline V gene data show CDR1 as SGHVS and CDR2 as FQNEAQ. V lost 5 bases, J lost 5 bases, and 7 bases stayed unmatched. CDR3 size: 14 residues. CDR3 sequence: CASSPGQGVYGYTF. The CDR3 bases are TGTGCCAGCAGCCCTGGACAGGGAGTGTATGGCTACACCTTC.

The CDR3 here is CASSPRVDTQYF. CDR3 DNA sequence: TGTGCCAGCAGTCCCCGCGTAGATACGCAGTATTTT. The chain uses TRBV6-5 and TRBJ2-3, with D uncertain. The CDR3 length is 12 residues. V was shortened by 5 bases and J by 5 bases, with 8 bases between the two germline ends. The germline V gene encodes CDR1 MNHEY and CDR2 SVGAGI.

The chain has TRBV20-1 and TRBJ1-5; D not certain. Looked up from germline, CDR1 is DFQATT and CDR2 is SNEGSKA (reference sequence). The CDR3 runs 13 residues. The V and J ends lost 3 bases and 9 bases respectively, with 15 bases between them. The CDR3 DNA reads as TGCAGTGCTAGTGGGAGGGTCGGGCGGCCCCAGCATTTT. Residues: CSASGRVGRPQHF.

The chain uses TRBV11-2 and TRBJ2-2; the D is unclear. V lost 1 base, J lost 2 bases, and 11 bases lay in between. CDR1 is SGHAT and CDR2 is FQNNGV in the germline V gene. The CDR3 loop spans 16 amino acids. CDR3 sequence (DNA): TGTGCCAGCAGCTTAGTGTTCTCCACTAACACCGGGGAGCTGTTTTTT. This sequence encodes CASSLVFSTNTGELFF.

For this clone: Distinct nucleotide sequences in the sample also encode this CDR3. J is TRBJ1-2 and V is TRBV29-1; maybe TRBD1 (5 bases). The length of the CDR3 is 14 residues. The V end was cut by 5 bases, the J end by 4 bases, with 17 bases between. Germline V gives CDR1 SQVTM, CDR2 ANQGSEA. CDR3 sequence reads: CSVPGPEGAYGYTF. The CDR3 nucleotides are TGCAGCGTTCCGGGCCCCGAAGGGGCCTATGGCTACACCTTC.

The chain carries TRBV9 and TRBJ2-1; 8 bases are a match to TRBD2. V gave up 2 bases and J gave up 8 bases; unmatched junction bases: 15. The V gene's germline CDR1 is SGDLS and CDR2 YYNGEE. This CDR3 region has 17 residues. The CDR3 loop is CASSVSLAEIGLDEQFF. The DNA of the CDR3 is TGTGCCAGCAGCGTCTCACTAGCGGAGATAGGATTGGATGAGCAGTTCTTC.

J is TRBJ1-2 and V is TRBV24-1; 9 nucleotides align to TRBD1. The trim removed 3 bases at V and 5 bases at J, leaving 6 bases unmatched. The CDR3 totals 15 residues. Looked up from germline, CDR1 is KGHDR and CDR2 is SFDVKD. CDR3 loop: CATSDPPGQGYGYTF. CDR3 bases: TGTGCCACCAGTGATCCCCCGGGACAGGGTTATGGCTACACCTTC.

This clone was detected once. CDR3 sequence (DNA): TGCGCCAGCAGCACGGACGGTTATAGCAATCAGCCCCAGCATTTT. Its protein is CASSTDGYSNQPQHF. The V and J genes are TRBV5-1 and TRBJ1-5; D unresolved. The germline gives CDR1 SGHRS, CDR2 YFSETQ. CDR3 length: 15 residues. V lost 4 bases and J lost 0, with 11 bases in between.

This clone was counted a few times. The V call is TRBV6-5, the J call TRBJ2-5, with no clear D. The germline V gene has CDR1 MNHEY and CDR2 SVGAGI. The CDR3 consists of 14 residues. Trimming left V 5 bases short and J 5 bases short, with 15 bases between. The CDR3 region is CASSPGGIVETQYF. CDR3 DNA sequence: TGTGCCAGCAGTCCTGGTGGGATTGTGGAGACCCAGTACTTC.